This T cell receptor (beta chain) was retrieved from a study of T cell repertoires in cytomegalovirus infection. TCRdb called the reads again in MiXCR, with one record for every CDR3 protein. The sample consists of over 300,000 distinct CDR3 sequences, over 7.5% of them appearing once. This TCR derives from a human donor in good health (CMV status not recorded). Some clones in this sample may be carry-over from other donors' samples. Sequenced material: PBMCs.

CDR3 loop: CSASAWVDTGELFF. CDR3 nucleotides: TGCAGTGCTAGTGCCTGGGTCGACACCGGGGAGCTGTTTTTT. The chain uses TRBV20-1 and TRBJ2-2; D remains unclear. The CDR3 contains 14 residues. The V end was cut by 3 bases, the J end by 3 bases, with 11 bases between. Germline-derived CDR1 and CDR2 are DFQATT and SNEGSKA (reference sequence).